This T cell receptor (beta chain) was identified in a study of cytomegalovirus exposure and HLA in healthy donors. Study-level background: Earlier, fewer than 130 million unique TCR beta sequences were recovered from around 190 million T cells by an analysis.

This CDR3 is built from 16 residues. Germline V gives CDR1 GTSNPN, CDR2 SVGIG (reference sequence). V lost 0 bases and J lost 8; bases outside the gene matches: 9. Study conclusions and caveats: The authors later linked a missense DCLRE1C variant to TCR beta V- and J-gene trimming.

The PCR ran on 60 Vbeta and 13 Jbeta primers. Only in-frame clones appear in the TCRdb table, and some are missing; sequencing was by immunoSEQ multiplex PCR. The sample records about 120,000 clones, roughly 70% being singletons. On this clone itself: Antigen: not known.

The receptor was derived from a middle-aged woman in good health and CMV-seropositive. The chain carries TRBV30 and TRBJ1-4; 10 bases are a match to TRBD1. Sequencing used PBMCs. The CDR3 is CAWSVPGTGAAEKLFF. CDR3 bases: TGTGCCTGGAGTGTCCCCGGGACAGGGGCCGCCGAAAAACTGTTTTTT.